The subject of this entry is one T cell receptor (beta chain). Its matching antigen is unknown. PCR employed 60 Vbeta and 13 Jbeta primers. Measured with immunoSEQ multiplex PCR; TCRdb has only the in-frame clones, and not every one. The sample consists of some 140,000 clones, more than 75% of them appearing once. The CDR3 length is 15 residues. In germline, CDR1 is SGHKS, CDR2 YYEKEE (reference sequence). Trimming cost V 3 bases and J 6 bases, with 16 bases left between them. This sample is part of a study of cytomegalovirus exposure and HLA in healthy donors. General study results and limits: Later, TCR association rates were found to vary by HLA locus, highest for DRB1 and lowest for HLA-C. It was assumed in the presence/absence analyses that sequencing depth was roughly uniform across donors.

The chain links TRBV5-5 to TRBJ2-1, with D perhaps TRBD1 (6 bases). The sequencing sample was made of PBMCs. The clonotype was recovered from a male donor in good health and CMV-seronegative. The CDR3 sequence is CASSYHPRDTNEQFF. CDR3 sequence (DNA): TGTGCCAGCAGCTACCACCCCCGGGACACCAATGAGCAGTTCTTC.